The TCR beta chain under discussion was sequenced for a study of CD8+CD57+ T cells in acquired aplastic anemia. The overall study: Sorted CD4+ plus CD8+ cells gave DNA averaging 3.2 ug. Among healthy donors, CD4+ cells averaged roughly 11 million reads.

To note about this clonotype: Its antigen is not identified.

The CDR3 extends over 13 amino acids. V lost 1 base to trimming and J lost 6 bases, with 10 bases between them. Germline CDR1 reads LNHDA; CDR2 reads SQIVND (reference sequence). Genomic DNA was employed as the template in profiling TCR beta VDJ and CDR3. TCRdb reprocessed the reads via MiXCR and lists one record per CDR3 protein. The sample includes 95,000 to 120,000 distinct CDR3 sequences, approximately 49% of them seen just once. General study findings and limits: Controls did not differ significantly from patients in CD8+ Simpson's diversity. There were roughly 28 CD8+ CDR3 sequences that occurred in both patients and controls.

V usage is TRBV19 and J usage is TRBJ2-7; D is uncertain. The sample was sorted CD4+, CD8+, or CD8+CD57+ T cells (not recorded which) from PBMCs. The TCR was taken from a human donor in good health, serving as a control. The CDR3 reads CASSIAATPEQYF. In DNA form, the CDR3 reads TGTGCCAGTAGTATAGCGGCGACTCCCGAGCAGTACTTC.